Below, one TCR beta chain is given with its context. CDR1 and CDR2 (germline): MNHEY, SVGAGI. The CDR3 runs to 14 residues. Losses at the gene ends were 7 bases for V and 4 bases for J; bases not matched to a gene: 4. TCRdb keeps only in-frame clones here, not all; method: immunoSEQ multiplex PCR. The sample holds approximately 440,000 clones, about 92% seen once. The data belong to a study of blood T cell repertoires in COVID-19. Sequenced: PBMCs or T cells enriched from blood (not recorded which). The receptor was isolated from a young man who had recovered from COVID-19. This rearrangement joins TRBV6-5 to TRBJ2-3; 11 positions match TRBD1. The CDR3 nucleotides are TGTGCCAGCACTGGGACAGGGGGGGCAGATACGCAGTATTTT. It specifies CASTGTGGADTQYF.